This passage covers 17 T cell receptor beta chains from one sample sequenced in a study of blood T cell repertoires in COVID-19. Libraries were prepared by immunoSEQ multiplex PCR; TCRdb keeps only in-frame clonotypes and omits some of them. The table lists about 170,000 clones, roughly 84% of them singletons, with roughly 10% in the top ten. The sample taken for sequencing was peripheral blood. The source of these receptors is a woman at least 80 years old with active or convalescent COVID-19.

The chain's CDR3 is CASSNRGAGANVLTF. CDR3 DNA sequence: TGTGCCAGTAGTAACAGGGGCGCTGGGGCCAACGTCCTGACTTTC. The chain recombines TRBV19 with TRBJ2-6; 7 nucleotides match TRBD1. With V trimmed by 4 bases and J by 2 bases, 2 bases remained unmatched. The germline CDR1 and CDR2 sequences are LNHDA and SQIVND (reference sequence). The CDR3 contains 15 residues.

This chain uses TRBV5-1 with TRBJ2-2; possibly TRBD1 for D (6 bases). Germline loops: CDR1 SGHRS, CDR2 YFSETQ. Trimming stripped 4 bases from V and 6 bases from J, with 13 bases between. CDR3 length: 14 residues. CDR3 nucleotides: TGCGCCAGCAGCGAGAGAGGGGGATCCGGGGAGCTGTTTTTT. Protein product: CASSERGGSGELFF.

The genes are TRBV5-1 and TRBJ1-3; tentative D call: TRBD1 (5 bases). The CDR3 covers 19 residues. The germline V and J ends were trimmed by 0 bases and 0 bases, with 19 bases remaining between them. CDR1 is SGHRS and CDR2 is YFSETQ in the germline V gene. In nucleotides, the CDR3 is TGCGCCAGCAGCTTGGAAGGGGTCGGCAGGCTGAGCTCTGGAAACACCATATATTTT. It specifies CASSLEGVGRLSSGNTIYF.

The chain combines TRBV6-5 with TRBJ1-4, with 7 bases matching TRBD1. CDR1 MNHEY and CDR2 SVGAGI come from the germline V gene. The V and J ends lost 6 bases and 8 bases, in that order; junction bases with no gene match: 12. The CDR3 loop spans 15 amino acids. The CDR3 DNA reads TGTGCCAGCAGAGACGAACAGGGGTTGGCCGAAAAACTGTTTTTT. This gives the protein CASRDEQGLAEKLFF.

V gene TRBV5-1 combines with J gene TRBJ1-4; a weak D match, TRBD1 (5 bases). The germline gives CDR1 SGHRS, CDR2 YFSETQ. There are 14 residues in the CDR3. Trimming cost V 5 bases and J 3 bases, with 11 bases left between them. CDR3 residues: CASRSGAANEKLFF. CDR3 bases: TGCGCCAGCAGGTCTGGGGCGGCTAATGAAAAACTGTTTTTT.

J is TRBJ1-6 and V is TRBV6-6, with a tentative D call TRBD1 (6 bases). Germline V CDR1 and CDR2: MNHNY, SVGAGI (reference sequence). This CDR3 contains 15 residues. Trimming stripped 7 bases from V and 6 bases from J, with 16 bases between. In nucleotides, the CDR3 is TGTGCCAGCATCCACGGGCAGGGGCCTAATTCACCCCTCCACTTT. Protein product: CASIHGQGPNSPLHF.

The chain is built from TRBV19 and TRBJ2-2, with 7 positions matching TRBD2. CDR3 size: 15 residues. V dropped 3 bases and J dropped 5; count of bases not matched to a gene: 6. Germline CDR1 LNHDA, CDR2 SQIVND (reference sequence). The CDR3 nucleotides are TGTGCCAGTAGTATTTCGGACGGGAGGACCGGGGAGCTGTTTTTT. As protein: CASSISDGRTGELFF.

The chain has TRBV28 and TRBJ1-6, with 7 nucleotides matching TRBD1. V shed 5 bases, J shed 10 bases, and the junction held 11 bases outside the gene matches. The CDR3 is 15 amino acids. CDR1 and CDR2 (germline): MDHEN, SYDVKM. The CDR3 is CASSPATGPRSPLHF. The CDR3 nucleotides are TGTGCCAGCAGTCCCGCGACAGGGCCGAGATCACCCCTCCACTTT.

This clone was found a few times. The chain employs TRBV7-2 and TRBJ2-1; D unclear. The V end lost 6 bases, the J end lost 0 bases, and 12 bases lay between the germline ends. This CDR3 comprises 15 residues. CDR1 is SGHTA, CDR2 FQGNSA, per germline. The CDR3: CASSFTSTSYNEQFF. CDR3 bases: TGTGCCAGCAGTTTCACTTCTACCTCCTACAATGAGCAGTTCTTC.

V and J are TRBV28 and TRBJ1-6, with TRBD1 as a possible D gene (6 bases). Germline CDR1 is MDHEN and CDR2 is SYDVKM. V was shortened by 7 bases and J by 5 bases, with 18 bases between the two germline ends. This CDR3 has 16 residues. CDR3 nucleotide sequence: TGTGCCAGCACCTCCTTGAGTGAGGGGGATAATTCACCCCTCCACTTT. The encoded protein is CASTSLSEGDNSPLHF.

The V gene is TRBV5-1, the J gene TRBJ1-1, with D possibly matching TRBD1 (5 bases). Germline V gene lookup returns CDR1 SGHRS and CDR2 YFSETQ. CDR3 length: 14 residues. The V end was cut by 4 bases, the J end by 1 base, with 11 bases between. The CDR3 DNA reads as TGCGCCAGCAGCGTGACAGTGGGGAACACTGAAGCTTTCTTT. It is translated as CASSVTVGNTEAFF.

This clone was counted a single time. This same CDR3 is encoded by further DNA sequences in the sample. The chain couples TRBV5-1 to TRBJ1-1, with unresolved D. The CDR3 is 15 amino acids. Trimming removed 2 bases at V and 1 base at J, with 12 bases between. The germline gives CDR1 SGHRS, CDR2 YFSETQ. CDR3 region: CASSLDRAGNTEAFF. The CDR3 coding sequence is TGCGCCAGCAGCTTAGATCGTGCGGGGAACACTGAAGCTTTCTTT.

The V gene is TRBV5-1, the J gene TRBJ2-7, with TRBD1 identical over 10 bases. With V trimmed by 4 bases and J by 4 bases, 8 bases remained unmatched. The CDR3 is 15 amino acids. Germline V lookup: CDR1 SGHRS, CDR2 YFSETQ. Here the CDR3 reads CASSPPGQGTYEQYF. As DNA, the CDR3 is TGCGCCAGCAGCCCTCCGGGACAGGGGACGTACGAGCAGTACTTC.

This sequence joins TRBV11-2 and TRBJ1-4; 7 bases fit TRBD1. Germline V lookup: CDR1 SGHAT, CDR2 FQNNGV. This CDR3 contains 14 residues. V was clipped by 3 bases and J by 7 bases; unmatched bases: 5. The DNA for the CDR3 is TGTGCCAGCAGCTTTAGGGGGCTCGGTGAAAAACTGTTTTTT. Translation: CASSFRGLGEKLFF. The full variable domain, its missing parts supplied by reference TRBV11-2 and TRBJ1-4, is EAGVAQSPRYKIIEKRQSVAFWCNPISGHATLYWYQQILGQGPKLLIQFQNNGVVDDSQLPKDRFSAERLKGVDSTLKIQPAKLEDSAVYLCASSFRGLGEKLFFGSGTQLSVL.

The V call is TRBV19, the J call TRBJ2-3; 15 nucleotides align to TRBD2. Per germline, CDR1 LNHDA and CDR2 SQIVND (reference sequence). The ends lost 6 bases at V and 2 bases at J; junction bases unmatched: 12. This CDR3 is 19 amino acids long. In DNA form, the CDR3 reads TGTGCCAGTAGCTCCGGACTAGCGGGAGGGACGTGGGCCACAGATACGCAGTATTTT. Translation: CASSSGLAGGTWATDTQYF.

The chain employs TRBV9 and TRBJ1-1, with D tentatively TRBD1 (6 bases). CDR3 size: 14 residues. The V and J ends lost 3 bases and 6 bases respectively, with 15 bases between them. Germline CDR1 reads SGDLS; CDR2 reads YYNGEE. The CDR3 nucleotides are TGTGCCAGCAGCGGACGGACAGACGTAGCTGAAGCTTTCTTT. Protein sequence: CASSGRTDVAEAFF.

V gene TRBV2 combines with J gene TRBJ2-5; 7 nucleotides agree with TRBD1. In germline, CDR1 is SNHLY, CDR2 FYNNEI. J gave up 3 bases and V 6 bases, and 1 base lay outside the gene matches. CDR3 size: 12 residues. CDR3 bases: TGTGCCAGCAGCGGGACAGAAGAGACCCAGTACTTC. Its translation: CASSGTEETQYF.